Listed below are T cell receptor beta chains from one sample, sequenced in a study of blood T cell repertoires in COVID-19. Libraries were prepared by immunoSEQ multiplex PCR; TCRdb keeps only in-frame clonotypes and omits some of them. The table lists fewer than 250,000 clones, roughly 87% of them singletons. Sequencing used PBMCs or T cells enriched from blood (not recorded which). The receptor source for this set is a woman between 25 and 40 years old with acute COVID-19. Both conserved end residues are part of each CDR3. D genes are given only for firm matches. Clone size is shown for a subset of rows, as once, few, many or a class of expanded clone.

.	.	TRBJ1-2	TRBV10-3	CAICPGQSSYTF	TGTGCCATCTGCCCCGGACAGTCTAGCTACACCTTC
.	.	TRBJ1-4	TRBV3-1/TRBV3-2	CASSQRGGRPEKLFF	TGTGCCAGCAGCCAACGGGGGGGCAGACCTGAAAAACTGTTTTTT
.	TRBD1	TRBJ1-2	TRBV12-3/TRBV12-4	CASSSGTEYGYTF	TGTGCCAGCAGCTCCGGGACAGAATATGGCTACACCTTC
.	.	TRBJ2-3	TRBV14	CASSLQGSTDTQYF	TGTGCCAGCAGCCTTCAGGGGTCCACAGATACGCAGTATTTT
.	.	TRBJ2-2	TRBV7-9	CASSPSEGTGELFF	TGTGCCAGCAGCCCGAGCGAGGGCACCGGGGAGCTGTTTTTT
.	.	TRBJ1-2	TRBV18	CASSPAMDFNYGYTF	TGTGCCAGCTCACCGGCCATGGACTTCAACTATGGCTACACCTTC
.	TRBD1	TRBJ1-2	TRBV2	CASSDTNPRTGGGYTF	TGTGCCAGCAGTGACACCAATCCCAGGACAGGGGGTGGCTACACCTTC
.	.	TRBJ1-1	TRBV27	CASSLIRSTEAFF	TGTGCCAGCAGCCTTATAAGGAGCACTGAAGCTTTCTTT
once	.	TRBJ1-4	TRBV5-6	CASSRWGELKLFF	TGTGCCAGCAGCAGGTGGGGGGAATTGAAACTGTTTTTT
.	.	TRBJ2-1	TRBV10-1	CASLDPAGSGEQFF	TGCGCCAGCCTTGACCCGGCGGGGAGTGGTGAGCAGTTCTTC
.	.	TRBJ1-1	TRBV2	CASREASIGFGVEAFF	TGTGCCAGCAGGGAGGCGTCTATCGGGTTCGGGGTGGAAGCTTTCTTT
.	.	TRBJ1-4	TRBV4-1	CASSQASGTLNEKLFF	TGCGCCAGCAGCCAAGCCTCCGGGACATTGAATGAAAAACTGTTTTTT
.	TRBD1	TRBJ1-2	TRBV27	CASSQISGRGYGYTF	TGTGCCAGCAGTCAAATATCTGGCAGGGGGTATGGCTACACCTTC
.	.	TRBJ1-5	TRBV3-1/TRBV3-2	CASSPGQYQPQHF	TGTGCCAGCAGTCCTGGACAGTATCAGCCCCAGCATTTT
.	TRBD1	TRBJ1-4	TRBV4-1	CASSQDVFAGTGGINEKLFF	TGCGCCAGCAGCCAAGATGTTTTTGCTGGGACAGGGGGTATTAATGAAAAACTGTTTTTT
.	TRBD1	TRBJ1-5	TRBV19	CASSVGQGNQPQHF	TGTGCCAGTAGTGTAGGACAGGGCAATCAGCCCCAGCATTTT
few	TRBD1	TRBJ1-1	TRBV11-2	CASSPGQSTEAFF	TGTGCCAGCAGCCCGGGACAGAGCACTGAAGCTTTCTTT
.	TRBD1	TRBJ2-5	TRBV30	CAWSTGQGVFVGKETQYF	TGTGCCTGGAGCACGGGACAGGGGGTGTTTGTCGGGAAAGAGACCCAGTACTTC
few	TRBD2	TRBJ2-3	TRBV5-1	CASRRLAGGNTDTQYF	TGCGCCAGCAGACGACTAGCGGGGGGGAACACAGATACGCAGTATTTT
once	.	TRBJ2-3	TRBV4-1	CASSHNTDTQYF	TGCGCCAGCAGCCACAACACAGATACGCAGTATTTT
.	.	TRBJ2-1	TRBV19	CASSIRRVDDNEQFF	TGTGCCAGTAGTATTCGGAGGGTTGACGACAATGAGCAGTTCTTC
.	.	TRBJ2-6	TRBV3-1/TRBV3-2	CASSQVWSGRTDSGANVLTF	TGTGCCAGCAGCCAAGTTTGGTCGGGCAGGACAGACTCTGGGGCCAACGTCCTGACTTTC
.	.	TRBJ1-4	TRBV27	CASSLSPSEKLFF	TGTGCCAGCAGTCTGTCACCTAGTGAAAAACTGTTTTTT
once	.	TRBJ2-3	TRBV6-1	CASSEVVGKEGTDTQYF	TGTGCCAGCAGTGAAGTAGTGGGCAAGGAGGGCACAGATACGCAGTATTTT
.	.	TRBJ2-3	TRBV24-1	CATSDGDRAQGGDTQYF	TGTGCCACCAGTGATGGAGACCGGGCCCAGGGCGGAGATACGCAGTATTTT
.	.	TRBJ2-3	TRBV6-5	CASSYRGQRSAQYF	TGTGCCAGCAGTTACAGGGGACAAAGAAGTGCGCAGTATTTT
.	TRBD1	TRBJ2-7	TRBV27	CASSLTPGQYYEQYF	TGTGCCAGCAGTTTAACCCCGGGACAGTACTACGAGCAGTACTTC
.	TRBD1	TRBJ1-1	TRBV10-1	CASSPGGRRNTEAFF	TGCGCCAGCAGTCCAGGGGGCCGGAGGAACACTGAAGCTTTCTTT
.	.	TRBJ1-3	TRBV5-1	CASSTGNTNTIYF	TGCGCCAGCAGCACAGGGAATACGAACACCATATATTTT